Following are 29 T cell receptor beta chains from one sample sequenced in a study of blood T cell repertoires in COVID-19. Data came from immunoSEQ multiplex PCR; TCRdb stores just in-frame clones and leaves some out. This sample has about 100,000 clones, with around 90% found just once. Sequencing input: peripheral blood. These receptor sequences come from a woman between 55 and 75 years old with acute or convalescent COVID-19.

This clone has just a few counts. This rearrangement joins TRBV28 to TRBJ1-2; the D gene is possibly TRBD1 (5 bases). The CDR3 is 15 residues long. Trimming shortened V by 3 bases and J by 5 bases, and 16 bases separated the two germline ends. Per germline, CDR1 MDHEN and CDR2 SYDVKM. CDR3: CASSFLKTGRYGYTF. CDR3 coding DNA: TGTGCCAGCAGTTTTCTTAAAACAGGACGGTATGGCTACACCTTC.

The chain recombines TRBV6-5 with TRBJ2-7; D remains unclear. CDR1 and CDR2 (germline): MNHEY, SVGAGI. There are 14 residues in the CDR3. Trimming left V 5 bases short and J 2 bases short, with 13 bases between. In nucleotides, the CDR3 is TGTGCCAGCAGTCTGGCAGGCGCAGCCTACGAGCAGTACGTC. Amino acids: CASSLAGAAYEQYV.

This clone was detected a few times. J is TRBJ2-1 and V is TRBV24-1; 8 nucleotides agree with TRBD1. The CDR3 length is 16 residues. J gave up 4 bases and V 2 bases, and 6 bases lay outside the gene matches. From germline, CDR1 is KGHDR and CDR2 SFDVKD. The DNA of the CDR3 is TGTGCCACCAGTGATTCCAGGGGGCGAACTTACAATGAGCAGTTCTTC. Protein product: CATSDSRGRTYNEQFF.

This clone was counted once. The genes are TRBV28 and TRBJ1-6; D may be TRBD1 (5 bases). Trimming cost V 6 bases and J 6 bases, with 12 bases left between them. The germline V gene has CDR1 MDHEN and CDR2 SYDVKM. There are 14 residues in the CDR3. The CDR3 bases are TGTGCCAGCAGAGTCACAGGACGTAATTCACCCCTCCACTTT. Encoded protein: CASRVTGRNSPLHF.

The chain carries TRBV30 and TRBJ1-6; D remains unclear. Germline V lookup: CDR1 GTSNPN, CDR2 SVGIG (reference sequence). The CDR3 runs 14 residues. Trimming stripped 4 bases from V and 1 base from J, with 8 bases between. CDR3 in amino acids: CAWTPGSYNSPLHF. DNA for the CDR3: TGTGCCTGGACGCCGGGGTCCTATAATTCACCCCTCCACTTT.

The CDR3 DNA reads TGTGCCAGCAGCTTAGGACTAGCGGGCTACGAGCAGTACTTC. Encoded protein: CASSLGLAGYEQYF. This chain links TRBV7-2 with TRBJ2-7, with 10 bases matching TRBD2. V lost 1 base, J lost 3 bases, and 0 bases stayed unmatched. Germline V gene lookup returns CDR1 SGHTA and CDR2 FQGNSA. The CDR3 runs 14 residues.

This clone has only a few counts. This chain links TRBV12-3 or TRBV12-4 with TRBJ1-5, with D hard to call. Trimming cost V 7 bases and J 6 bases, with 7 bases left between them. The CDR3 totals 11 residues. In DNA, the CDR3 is TGTGCCAGCACTAGCGGTCAGCCCCAGCATTTT. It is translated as CASTSGQPQHF.

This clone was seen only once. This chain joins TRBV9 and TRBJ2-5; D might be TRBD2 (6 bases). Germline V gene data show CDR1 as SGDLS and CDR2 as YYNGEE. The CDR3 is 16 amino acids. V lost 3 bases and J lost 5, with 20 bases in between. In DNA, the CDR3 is TGTGCCAGCAGCGCTCAACTAGGCGGGGCGAAGGAGACCCAGTACTTC. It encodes CASSAQLGGAKETQYF.

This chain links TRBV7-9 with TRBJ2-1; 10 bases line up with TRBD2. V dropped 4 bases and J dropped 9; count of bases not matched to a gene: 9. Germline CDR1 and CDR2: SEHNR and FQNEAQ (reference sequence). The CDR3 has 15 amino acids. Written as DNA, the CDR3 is TGTGCCAGCAGCTCTCGACTAGCGGGTGGTAGTGAGCAGTTCTTC. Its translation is CASSSRLAGGSEQFF.

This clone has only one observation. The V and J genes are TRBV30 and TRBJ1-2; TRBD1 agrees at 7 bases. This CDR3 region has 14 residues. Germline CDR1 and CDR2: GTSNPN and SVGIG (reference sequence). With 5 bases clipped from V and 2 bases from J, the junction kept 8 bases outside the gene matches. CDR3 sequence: CAWAEYRGNYGYTF. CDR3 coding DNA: TGTGCCTGGGCCGAATACAGGGGCAACTATGGCTACACCTTC.

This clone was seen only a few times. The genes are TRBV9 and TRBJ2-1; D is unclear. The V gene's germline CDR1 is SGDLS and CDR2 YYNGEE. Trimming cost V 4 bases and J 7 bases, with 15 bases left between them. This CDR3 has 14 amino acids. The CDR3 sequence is CASSSPGPPNEQFF. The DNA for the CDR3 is TGTGCCAGCAGCTCACCTGGCCCGCCGAATGAGCAGTTCTTC.

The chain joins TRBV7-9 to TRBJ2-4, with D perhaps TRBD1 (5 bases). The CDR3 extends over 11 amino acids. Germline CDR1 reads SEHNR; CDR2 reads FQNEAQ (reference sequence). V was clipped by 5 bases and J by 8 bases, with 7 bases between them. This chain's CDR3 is CASSQQDIQYF. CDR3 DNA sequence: TGTGCCAGCAGCCAACAGGACATTCAGTACTTC.

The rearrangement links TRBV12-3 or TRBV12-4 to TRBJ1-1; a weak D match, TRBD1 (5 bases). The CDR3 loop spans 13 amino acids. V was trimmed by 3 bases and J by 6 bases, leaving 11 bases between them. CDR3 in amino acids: CASSFLGGAEAFF. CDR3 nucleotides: TGTGCCAGCAGTTTCCTGGGGGGGGCTGAAGCTTTCTTT.

The CDR3 is CASLRRGEDNSPLHF. In DNA form, the CDR3 reads TGTGCCAGCCTCAGAAGGGGCGAAGATAATTCACCCCTCCACTTT. The chain joins TRBV25-1 to TRBJ1-6; D is possibly TRBD1 (5 bases). Germline loops: CDR1 MGHDK, CDR2 SYGVNS. The CDR3 extends over 15 amino acids. Trimming took 8 bases from V and 5 from J, leaving 16 bases between them.

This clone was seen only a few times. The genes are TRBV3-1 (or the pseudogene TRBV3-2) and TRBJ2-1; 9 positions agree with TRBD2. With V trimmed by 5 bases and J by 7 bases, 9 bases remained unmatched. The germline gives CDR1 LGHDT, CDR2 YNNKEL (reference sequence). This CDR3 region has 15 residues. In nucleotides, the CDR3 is TGTGCCAGCAGCGGTTCGGGCGGGAGGGTGAATGAGCAGTTCTTC. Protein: CASSGSGGRVNEQFF.

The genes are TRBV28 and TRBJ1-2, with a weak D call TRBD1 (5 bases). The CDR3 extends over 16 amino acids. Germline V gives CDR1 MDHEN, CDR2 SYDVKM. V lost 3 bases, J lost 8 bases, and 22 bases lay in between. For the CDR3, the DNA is TGTGCCAGCAGTTTCACTCAGACAGCTGGGGCGAGGGGCTACACCTTC. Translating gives CASSFTQTAGARGYTF.

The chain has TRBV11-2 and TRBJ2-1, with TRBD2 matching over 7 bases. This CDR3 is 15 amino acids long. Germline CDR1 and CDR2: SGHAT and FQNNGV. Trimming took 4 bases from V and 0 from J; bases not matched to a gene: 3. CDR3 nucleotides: TGTGCCAGCAGCTCAGGACTAGACTCCTACAATGAGCAGTTCTTC. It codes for CASSSGLDSYNEQFF. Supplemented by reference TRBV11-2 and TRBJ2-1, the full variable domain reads EAGVAQSPRYKIIEKRQSVAFWCNPISGHATLYWYQQILGQGPKLLIQFQNNGVVDDSQLPKDRFSAERLKGVDSTLKIQPAKLEDSAVYLCASSSGLDSYNEQFFGPGTRLTVL.

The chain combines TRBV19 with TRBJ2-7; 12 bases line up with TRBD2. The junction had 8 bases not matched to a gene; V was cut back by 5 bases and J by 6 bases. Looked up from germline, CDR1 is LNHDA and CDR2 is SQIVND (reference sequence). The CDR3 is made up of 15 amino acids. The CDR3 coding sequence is TGTGCCAGTAGTGTCTCGACTAGCGGGAGCGGCGAGCAGTACTTC. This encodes CASSVSTSGSGEQYF. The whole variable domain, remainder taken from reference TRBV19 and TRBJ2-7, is DGGITQSPKYLFRKEGQNVTLSCEQNLNHDAMYWYRQDPGQGLRLIYYSQIVNDFQKGDIAEGYSVSREKKESFPLTVTSAQKNPTAFYLCASSVSTSGSGEQYFGPGTRLTVT.

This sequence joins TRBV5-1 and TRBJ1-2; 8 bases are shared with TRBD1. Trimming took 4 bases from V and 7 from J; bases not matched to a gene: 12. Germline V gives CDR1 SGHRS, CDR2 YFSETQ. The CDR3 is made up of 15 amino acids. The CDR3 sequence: CASSTGQGNLGGYTF. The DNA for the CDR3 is TGCGCCAGCAGCACCGGACAGGGCAACCTGGGTGGCTACACCTTC.

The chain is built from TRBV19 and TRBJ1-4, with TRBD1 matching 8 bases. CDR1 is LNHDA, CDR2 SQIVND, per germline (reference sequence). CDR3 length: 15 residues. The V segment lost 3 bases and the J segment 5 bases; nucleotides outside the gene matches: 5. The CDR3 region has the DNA TGTGCCAGTAGTATCTCCGGACAGGGCAATGAAAAACTGTTTTTT. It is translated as CASSISGQGNEKLFF.

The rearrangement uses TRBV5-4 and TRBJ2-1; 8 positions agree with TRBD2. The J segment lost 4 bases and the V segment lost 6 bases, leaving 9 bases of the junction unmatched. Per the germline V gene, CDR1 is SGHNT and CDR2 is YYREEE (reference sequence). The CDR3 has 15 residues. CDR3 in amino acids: CASTWSGGQYNEQFF. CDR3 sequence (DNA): TGTGCCAGCACCTGGTCGGGGGGGCAATACAATGAGCAGTTCTTC.

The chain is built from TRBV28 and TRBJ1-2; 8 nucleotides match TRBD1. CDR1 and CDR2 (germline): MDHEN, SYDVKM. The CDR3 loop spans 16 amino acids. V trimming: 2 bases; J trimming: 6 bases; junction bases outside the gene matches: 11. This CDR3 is CASSLPQRLTGDGYTF. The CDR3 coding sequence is TGTGCCAGCAGTTTACCTCAGAGATTGACAGGGGATGGCTACACCTTC.

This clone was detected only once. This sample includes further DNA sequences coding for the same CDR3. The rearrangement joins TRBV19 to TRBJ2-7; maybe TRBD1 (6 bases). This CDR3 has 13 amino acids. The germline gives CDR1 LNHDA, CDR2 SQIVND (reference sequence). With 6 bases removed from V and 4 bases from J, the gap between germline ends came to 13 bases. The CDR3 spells CASRSRGEYEQYF. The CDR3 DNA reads TGTGCCAGTAGGAGCAGGGGTGAATACGAGCAGTACTTC.

Here the CDR3 reads CASSQWRQTGTQYF. CDR3 sequence (DNA): TGTGCCAGCAGCCAATGGCGGCAGACAGGGACCCAGTACTTC. The chain combines TRBV3-1 (or the pseudogene TRBV3-2) with TRBJ2-5; weak D call: TRBD1 (6 bases). The CDR3 loop spans 14 amino acids. Germline V CDR1 and CDR2: LGHDT, YNNKEL (reference sequence). V was shortened by 2 bases and J by 7 bases, with 14 bases between the two germline ends.

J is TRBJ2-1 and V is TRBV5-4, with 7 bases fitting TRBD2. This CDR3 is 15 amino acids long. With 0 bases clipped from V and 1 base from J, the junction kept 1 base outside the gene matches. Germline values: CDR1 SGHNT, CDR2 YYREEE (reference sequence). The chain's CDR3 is CASSLEGLSYNEQFF. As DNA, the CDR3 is TGTGCCAGCAGCTTGGAGGGACTATCCTACAATGAGCAGTTCTTC. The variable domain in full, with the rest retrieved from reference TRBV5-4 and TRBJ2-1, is ETGVTQSPTHLIKTRGQQVTLRCSSQSGHNTVSWYQQALGQGPQFIFQYYREEENGRGNFPPRFSGLQFPNYSSELNVNALELDDSALYLCASSLEGLSYNEQFFGPGTRLTVL.

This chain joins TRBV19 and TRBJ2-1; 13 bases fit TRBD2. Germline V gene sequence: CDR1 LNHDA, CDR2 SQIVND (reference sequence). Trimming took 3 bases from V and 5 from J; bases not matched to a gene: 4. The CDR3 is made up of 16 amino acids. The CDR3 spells CASSMTSGRSNNEQFF. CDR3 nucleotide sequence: TGTGCCAGTAGTATGACTAGCGGGAGGAGTAACAATGAGCAGTTCTTC.

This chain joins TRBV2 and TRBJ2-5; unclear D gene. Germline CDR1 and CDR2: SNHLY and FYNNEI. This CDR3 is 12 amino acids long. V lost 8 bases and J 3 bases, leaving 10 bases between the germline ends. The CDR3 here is CASCYVEETQYF. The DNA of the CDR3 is TGTGCCAGCTGCTACGTGGAAGAGACCCAGTACTTC.

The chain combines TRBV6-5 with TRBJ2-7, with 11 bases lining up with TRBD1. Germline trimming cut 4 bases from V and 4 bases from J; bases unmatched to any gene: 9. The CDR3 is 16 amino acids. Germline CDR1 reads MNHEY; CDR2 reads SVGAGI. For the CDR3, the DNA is TGTGCCAGCAGTTCGCCCCTCGGGACAGGGGGGTACGAGCAGTACTTC. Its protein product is CASSSPLGTGGYEQYF.

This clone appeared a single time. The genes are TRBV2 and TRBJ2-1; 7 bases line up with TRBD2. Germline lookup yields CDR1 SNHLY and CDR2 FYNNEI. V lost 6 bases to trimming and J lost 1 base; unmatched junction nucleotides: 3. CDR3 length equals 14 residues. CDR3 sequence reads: CASRQAGSYNEQFF. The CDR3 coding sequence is TGTGCCAGCAGACAAGCGGGATCCTACAATGAGCAGTTCTTC.